These T cell receptor beta chains were read from a single sample in a study of shared clonotypes between healthy human individuals. Clones were sequenced by immunoSEQ multiplex PCR, and TCRdb holds only the in-frame ones, with some missing. The sample lists 400,000 to 500,000 clones, 75% to 85% seen once, with over 10% in the top ten. Sequencing was performed on PBMCs. The receptors shown here come from a woman in her forties in good health. Some clones in this sample may be carry-over from other donors' samples. Both conserved end residues are part of each CDR3. A D gene is named only where the DNA matches it firmly. A clone size is listed for some rows: how often the clone was seen (once, few, many), or a class if it is expanded.

D	J	size	V	CDR3	DNA
.	TRBJ2-1	.	TRBV15	CATSRGGTEYNEQFF	TGTGCCACCAGCAGAGGCGGGACGGAATACAATGAGCAGTTCTTC
TRBD1	TRBJ2-3	.	TRBV29-1	CSVLRTGSSGTDTQYF	TGCAGCGTTTTACGGACAGGGAGTTCCGGCACAGATACGCAGTATTTT
TRBD2	TRBJ2-1	.	TRBV10-2	CASSGTTSGQQFF	TGCGCCAGCAGTGGGACGACTAGCGGTCAGCAGTTCTTC
.	TRBJ2-5	.	TRBV2	CASSEGRRAAGETQYF	TGTGCCAGCAGTGAAGGTAGGAGGGCGGCTGGAGAGACCCAGTACTTC
.	TRBJ2-7	few	TRBV7-9	CASSLVGGRSSYEQYF	TGTGCCAGCAGCTTAGTGGGTGGCAGGAGCTCCTACGAGCAGTACTTC
.	TRBJ2-6	.	TRBV7-9	CASSFSGSGANVLTF	TGTGCCAGCAGCTTTTCTGGCTCTGGGGCCAACGTCCTGACTTTC
TRBD2	TRBJ2-1	.	TRBV7-3	CASALGGTSYYEQFF	TGTGCCAGCGCCTTAGGAGGGACTAGCTATTATGAGCAGTTCTTC
.	TRBJ2-1	.	TRBV10-3	CAISEVKAGQRVYNEQFF	TGTGCCATCAGTGAGGTAAAGGCCGGACAGCGTGTTTACAATGAGCAGTTCTTC
TRBD2	TRBJ2-7	few	TRBV27	CASSLSWDYNYEQYF	TGTGCCAGCAGTTTATCTTGGGACTACAACTACGAGCAGTACTTC
.	TRBJ1-2	.	TRBV20-1	CSARRRYGYTF	TGCAGTGCTAGACGCAGGTATGGCTACACCTTC
TRBD1	TRBJ2-5	.	TRBV7-2	CASSSRQGADQYF	TGTGCCAGCAGCTCCAGACAGGGGGCAGACCAGTACTTC
.	TRBJ2-6	.	TRBV5-1	CASRSDRSSGANVLTF	TGCGCCAGCAGAAGCGACAGGAGCTCTGGGGCCAACGTCCTGACTTTC
TRBD2	TRBJ2-3	.	TRBV5-4	CASSPSGDTSTDTQYF	TGTGCCAGCAGCCCTAGCGGAGATACTAGCACAGATACGCAGTATTTT
TRBD2	TRBJ2-3	many	TRBV7-9	CASSLTLAGGAIADTQYF	TGTGCCAGCAGCTTGACCCTAGCGGGAGGGGCGATCGCAGATACGCAGTATTTT
.	TRBJ2-3	.	TRBV5-1	CASSSVETRGGTQYF	TGCGCCAGCAGCTCCGTCGAAACTCGAGGCGGTACGCAGTATTTT
.	TRBJ1-1	.	TRBV28	CASSRPRSRGTEAFF	TGTGCCAGCAGTCGTCCAAGGTCCCGGGGCACTGAAGCTTTCTTT
.	TRBJ1-1	once	TRBV30	CAWRRYRDTEAFF	TGTGCCTGGAGGAGATACAGGGATACTGAAGCTTTCTTT
.	TRBJ1-1	few	TRBV7-6	CASSLSGFGSNTEAFF	TGTGCCAGCAGCTTATCAGGGTTTGGGTCGAACACTGAAGCTTTCTTT
TRBD1	TRBJ2-6	.	TRBV9	CASSARDRVVTGANVLTF	TGTGCCAGCAGCGCCCGGGACAGGGTAGTAACTGGGGCAAACGTCCTGACTTTC
.	TRBJ2-2	once	TRBV9	CASSVGRVPTTGELFF	TGTGCCAGCAGCGTAGGACGGGTTCCTACCACCGGGGAGCTGTTTTTT
.	TRBJ2-7	many	TRBV30	CAWSVPEAYEQYF	TGTGCCTGGAGTGTCCCGGAGGCCTACGAGCAGTACTTC
.	TRBJ1-4	.	TRBV6-5	CASSYSSLAVEKLFF	TGTGCCAGCAGTTACTCATCCCTAGCGGTAGAGAAACTGTTTTTT
TRBD1	TRBJ1-4	.	TRBV5-1	CASSLGTGLERLFF	TGCGCCAGCAGCTTGGGGACAGGTCTTGAAAGACTGTTTTTT
TRBD1	TRBJ2-4	.	TRBV5-1	CASSFMGQGLDIQYF	TGCGCCAGCAGCTTTATGGGACAGGGCCTAGACATTCAGTACTTC
.	TRBJ2-3	.	TRBV28	CASRRTGADTQYF	TGTGCCAGCAGACGGACTGGGGCAGATACGCAGTATTTT
.	TRBJ2-1	few	TRBV18	CASSRLVADEQFF	TGTGCCAGCTCACGACTAGTCGCGGATGAGCAGTTCTTC
.	TRBJ2-2	.	TRBV2	CASRGVLNTGELFF	TGTGCCAGCAGGGGGGTGTTGAACACCGGGGAGCTGTTTTTT
.	TRBJ2-6	.	TRBV5-1	CASSKVTGASSGANVLTF	TGCGCCAGCAGCAAGGTGACAGGCGCAAGCTCTGGGGCCAACGTCCTGACTTTC
.	TRBJ1-1	.	TRBV6-5	CASSYGTEAFF	TGTGCCAGCAGTTACGGCACTGAAGCTTTCTTT
.	TRBJ2-7	.	TRBV28	CASCGRGVVQYF	TGTGCCAGCTGTGGGAGGGGGGTTGTGCAGTACTTC
TRBD1	TRBJ1-5	.	TRBV5-8	CASSFRGQAYQPQHF	TGTGCCAGCAGCTTTAGGGGACAGGCTTATCAGCCCCAGCATTTT
.	TRBJ2-2	.	TRBV4-1	CASSQAGELFF	TGCGCCAGCAGCCAGGCCGGGGAGCTGTTTTTT
TRBD1	TRBJ1-5	.	TRBV7-2	CASSLGQGYSNQPQHF	TGTGCCAGCAGCCTGGGACAGGGATACAGCAATCAGCCCCAGCATTTT